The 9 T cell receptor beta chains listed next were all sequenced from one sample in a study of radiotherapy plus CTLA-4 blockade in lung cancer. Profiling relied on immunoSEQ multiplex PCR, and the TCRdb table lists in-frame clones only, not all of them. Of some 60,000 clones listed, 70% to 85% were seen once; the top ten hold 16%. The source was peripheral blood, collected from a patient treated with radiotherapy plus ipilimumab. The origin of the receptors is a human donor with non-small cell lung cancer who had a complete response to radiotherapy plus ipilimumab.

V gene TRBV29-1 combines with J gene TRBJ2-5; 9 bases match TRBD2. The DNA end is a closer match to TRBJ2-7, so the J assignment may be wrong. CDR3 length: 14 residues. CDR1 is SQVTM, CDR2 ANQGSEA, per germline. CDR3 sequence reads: CSVLGLAGPYEQYF. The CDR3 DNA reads TGCAGCGTCCTCGGGCTAGCGGGGCCCTACGAGCAGTACTTC.

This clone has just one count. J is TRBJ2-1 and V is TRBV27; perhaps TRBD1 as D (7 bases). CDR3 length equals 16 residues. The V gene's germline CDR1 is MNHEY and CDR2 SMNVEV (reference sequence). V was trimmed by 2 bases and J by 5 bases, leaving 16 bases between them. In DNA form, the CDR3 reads TGTGCCAGCAGTTTACTCGGGGCAGGGGGGAACAATGAGCAGTTCTTC. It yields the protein CASSLLGAGGNNEQFF.

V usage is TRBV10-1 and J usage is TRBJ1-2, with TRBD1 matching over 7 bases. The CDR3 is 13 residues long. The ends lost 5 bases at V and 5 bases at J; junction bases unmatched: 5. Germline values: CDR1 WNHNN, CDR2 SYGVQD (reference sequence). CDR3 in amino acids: CASSNRGSYGYTF. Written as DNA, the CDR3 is TGCGCCAGCAGTAACAGGGGATCGTATGGCTACACCTTC.

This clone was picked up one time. The CDR3 protein is CAWKLRGTNTGELFF. The CDR3 DNA follows: TGTGCCTGGAAATTACGGGGGACGAACACCGGGGAGCTGTTTTTT. The chain combines TRBV30 with TRBJ2-2, with D perhaps TRBD2 (6 bases). In germline, CDR1 is GTSNPN, CDR2 SVGIG (reference sequence). This CDR3 is 15 amino acids long. V shed 4 bases and J shed 0 bases, with 12 bases lying between them.

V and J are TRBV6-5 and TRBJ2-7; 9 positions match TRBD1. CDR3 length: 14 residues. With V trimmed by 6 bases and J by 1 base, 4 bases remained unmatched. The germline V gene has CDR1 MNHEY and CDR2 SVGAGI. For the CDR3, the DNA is TGTGCCAGCAGGGACGGGACAGGGTCCTACGAGCAGTACTTC. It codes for CASRDGTGSYEQYF.

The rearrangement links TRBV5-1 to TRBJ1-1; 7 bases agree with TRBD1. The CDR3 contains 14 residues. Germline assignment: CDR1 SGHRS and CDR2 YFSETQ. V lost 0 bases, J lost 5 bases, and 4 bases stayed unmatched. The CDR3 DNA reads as TGCGCCAGCAGCTTGGACAGGGGCCGGACTGAAGCTTTCTTT. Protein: CASSLDRGRTEAFF.

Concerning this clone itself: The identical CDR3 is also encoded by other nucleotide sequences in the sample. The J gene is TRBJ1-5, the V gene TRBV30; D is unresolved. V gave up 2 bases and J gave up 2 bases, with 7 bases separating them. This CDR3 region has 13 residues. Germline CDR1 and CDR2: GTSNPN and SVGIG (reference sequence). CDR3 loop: CAWSRRGNQPQHF. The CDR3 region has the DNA TGTGCCTGGAGTAGGAGGGGCAATCAGCCCCAGCATTTT. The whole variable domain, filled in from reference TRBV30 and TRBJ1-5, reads SQTIHQWPATLVQPVGSPLSLECTVEGTSNPNLYWYRQAAGRGLQLLFYSVGIGQISSEVPQNLSASRPQDRQFILSSKKLLLSDSGFYLCAWSRRGNQPQHFGDGTRLSIL.

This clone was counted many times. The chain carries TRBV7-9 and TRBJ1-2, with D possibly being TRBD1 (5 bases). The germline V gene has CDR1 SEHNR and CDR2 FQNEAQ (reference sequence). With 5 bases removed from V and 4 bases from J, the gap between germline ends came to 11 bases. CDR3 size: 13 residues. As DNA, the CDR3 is TGTGCCAGCAGCCCGAGCGACAGCTATGGCTACACCTTC. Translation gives CASSPSDSYGYTF.

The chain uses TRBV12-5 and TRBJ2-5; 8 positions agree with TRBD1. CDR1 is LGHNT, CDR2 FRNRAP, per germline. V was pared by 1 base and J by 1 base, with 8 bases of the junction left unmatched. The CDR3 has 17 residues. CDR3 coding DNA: TGTGCTAGTGGTTTGGCCAGGGGGCCCCAGGCCCAAGAGACCCAGTACTTC. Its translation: CASGLARGPQAQETQYF.